These 5 T cell receptor beta chains originate from one sample sequenced in a study of T cells after yellow fever vaccination. TCRdb re-called the 5' RACE reads with MiXCR, one entry per CDR3 protein. The repertoire holds 500,000 to 650,000 distinct CDR3 sequences, with 9% to 15% as singletons. The specimen was PBMCs, collected on the day of the yellow fever booster vaccination. The receptors shown here come from a man aged 30 to 45 who received the YFV17D yellow fever vaccine.

This chain links TRBV7-2 with TRBJ2-1, with no clear D. The V gene's germline CDR1 is SGHTA and CDR2 FQGNSA. The CDR3 is made up of 13 amino acids. Trimming removed 5 bases from V and 7 bases from J, with 12 bases in between. CDR3 amino acids: CASSPLNGNEQFF. Here the CDR3 DNA reads TGTGCCAGCAGCCCCTTAAACGGGAATGAGCAGTTCTTC.

This clonotype was detected a few times. The V and J genes are TRBV20-1 and TRBJ1-1; 10 bases align to TRBD1. With V trimmed by 5 bases and J by 6 bases, 15 bases remained unmatched. Germline loops: CDR1 DFQATT, CDR2 SNEGSKA (reference sequence). The CDR3 extends over 16 amino acids. The CDR3 DNA is TGCAGTGCTCCTCCCACGAGAGACAGGGGGCACGCTGAAGCTTTCTTT. Its translation is CSAPPTRDRGHAEAFF.

This chain links TRBV7-2 with TRBJ2-7; D may be TRBD1 or TRBD2 (5 bases each). V gave up 4 bases and J gave up 3 bases, with 16 bases separating them. CDR3 length: 15 amino acids. Germline V lookup: CDR1 SGHTA, CDR2 FQGNSA. The CDR3 DNA sequence: TGTGCCAGCAGCTGGGGGTTGGGGAGAGGCTACGAGCAGTACTTC. Translating gives CASSWGLGRGYEQYF. The full variable domain, rest sourced from reference TRBV7-2 and TRBJ2-7, is GAGVSQSPSNKVTEKGKDVELRCDPISGHTALYWYRQSLGQGLEFLIYFQGNSAPDKSGLPSDRFSAERTGGSVSTLTIQRTQQEDSAVYLCASSWGLGRGYEQYFGPGTRLTVT.

The chain carries TRBV9 and TRBJ2-3; a possible D gene is TRBD2 (5 bases). Looked up from germline, CDR1 is SGDLS and CDR2 is YYNGEE. Trimming shortened V by 0 bases and J by 2 bases, and 10 bases separated the two germline ends. The CDR3 extends over 15 amino acids. CDR3: CASSVGGQTTDTQYF. The CDR3 DNA sequence: TGTGCCAGCAGCGTAGGAGGGCAGACCACAGATACGCAGTATTTT.

This clonotype was seen ten or more times. The rearrangement joins TRBV29-1 to TRBJ1-5; unclear D gene. V shed 4 bases and J shed 2 bases, with 6 bases lying between them. The CDR3 loop spans 12 amino acids. The germline V gene has CDR1 SQVTM and CDR2 ANQGSEA. The CDR3 DNA reads as TGCAGCGTTGCAGGTGGCAATCAGCCCCAGCATTTT. Its translation is CSVAGGNQPQHF.